This paragraph covers one T cell receptor beta chain sequence. This entry is derived from a study of shared clonotypes between healthy human individuals. As handled by the study authors: In the immunoSEQ data, sequences were junction-only and lacked quality scores, so filtering differed. Clones were read by immunoSEQ multiplex PCR, and TCRdb kept only the in-frame ones, dropping some. The V and J calls and clone size were taken over from that table, and D and trimming were inferred from the DNA. The sample has 1.6 million or so clones; around 97% are singletons. The germline CDR1 and CDR2 sequences are MNHNY and SVGAGI (reference sequence). The CDR3 runs to 15 residues. J lost 7 bases, V lost 6 bases, and 7 bases had no gene match.

Sequencing input: naive CD4+ T cells sorted from blood. Subset meaning: CD45RA+ positively selected. V usage is TRBV6-6 and J usage is TRBJ2-1, with 12 nucleotides matching TRBD2. This receptor was taken from a man aged 25-45 years in good health. For the CDR3, the DNA is TGTGCCAGCAGCCCTGCGACTAGCGGGAGTAATGAGCAGTTCTTC. It encodes CASSPATSGSNEQFF.